The source of this T cell receptor beta chain is a study of beta chain features in type 1 diabetes. In its sample, this clone was seen a few times. As every portion of the isolated RNA was reverse transcribed, the sequencing read expressed TCRB transcripts. Sequencing of naive, central memory and regulatory T cell samples gave an average of approximately 3.8 million reads. The repertoire was sequenced with immunoSEQ multiplex PCR; TCRdb's copy has only in-frame clones and lacks some. The table records under 250,000 clones, roughly 13% of them present only once. The source of this sequence is a woman aged 40 to 50 in good health. Sequenced: naive CD4+ T cells from blood.

The CDR3, as DNA: TGTGCCAGCAGGACGGGACTAGCGGGGTTTGCTGAGCAGTTCTTC. This sequence encodes CASRTGLAGFAEQFF. The chain links TRBV5-4 to TRBJ2-1, with 13 bases fitting TRBD2. Germline-derived CDR1 and CDR2 are SGHNT and YYREEE (reference sequence). CDR3 length equals 15 residues. The trim removed 5 bases at V and 9 bases at J, leaving 8 bases unmatched.